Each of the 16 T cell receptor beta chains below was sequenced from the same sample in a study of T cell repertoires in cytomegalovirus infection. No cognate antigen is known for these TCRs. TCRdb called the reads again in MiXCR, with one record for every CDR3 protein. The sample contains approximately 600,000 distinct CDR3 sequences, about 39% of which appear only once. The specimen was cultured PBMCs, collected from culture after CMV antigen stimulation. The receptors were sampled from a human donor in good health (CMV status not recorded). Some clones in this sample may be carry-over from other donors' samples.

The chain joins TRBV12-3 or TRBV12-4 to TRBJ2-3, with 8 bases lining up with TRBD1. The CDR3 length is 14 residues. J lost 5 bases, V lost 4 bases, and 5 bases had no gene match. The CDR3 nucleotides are TGTGCCAGCAGTTCAACAGGGGGAGAAGATACGCAGTATTTT. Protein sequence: CASSSTGGEDTQYF.

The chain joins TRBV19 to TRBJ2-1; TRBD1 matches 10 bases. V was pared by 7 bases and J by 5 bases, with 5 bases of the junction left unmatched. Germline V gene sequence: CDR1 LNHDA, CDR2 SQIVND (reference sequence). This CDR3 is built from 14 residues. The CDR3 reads CASTWDRGHNEQFF. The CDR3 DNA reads TGTGCCAGTACTTGGGACAGGGGCCACAATGAGCAGTTCTTC. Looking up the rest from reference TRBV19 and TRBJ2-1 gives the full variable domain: DGGITQSPKYLFRKEGQNVTLSCEQNLNHDAMYWYRQDPGQGLRLIYYSQIVNDFQKGDIAEGYSVSREKKESFPLTVTSAQKNPTAFYLCASTWDRGHNEQFFGPGTRLTVL.

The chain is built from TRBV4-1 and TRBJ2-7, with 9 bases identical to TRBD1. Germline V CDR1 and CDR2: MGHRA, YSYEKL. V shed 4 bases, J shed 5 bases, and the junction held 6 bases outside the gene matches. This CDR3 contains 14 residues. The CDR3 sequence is CASSPQQGADEQYF. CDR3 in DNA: TGCGCCAGCAGCCCTCAACAGGGGGCGGACGAGCAGTACTTC.

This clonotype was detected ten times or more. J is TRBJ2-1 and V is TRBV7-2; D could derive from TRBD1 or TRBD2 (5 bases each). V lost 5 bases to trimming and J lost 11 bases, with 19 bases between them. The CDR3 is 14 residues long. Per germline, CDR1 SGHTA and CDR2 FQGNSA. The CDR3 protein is CASSPGTGSRKQFF. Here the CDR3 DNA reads TGTGCCAGCAGCCCGGGGACCGGATCTCGGAAGCAGTTCTTC.

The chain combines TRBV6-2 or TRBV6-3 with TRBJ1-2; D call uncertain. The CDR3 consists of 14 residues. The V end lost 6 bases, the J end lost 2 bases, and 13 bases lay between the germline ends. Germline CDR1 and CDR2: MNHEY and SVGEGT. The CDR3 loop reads CASSRATLNYGYTF. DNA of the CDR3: TGTGCCAGCAGCCGCGCCACACTGAACTATGGCTACACCTTC.

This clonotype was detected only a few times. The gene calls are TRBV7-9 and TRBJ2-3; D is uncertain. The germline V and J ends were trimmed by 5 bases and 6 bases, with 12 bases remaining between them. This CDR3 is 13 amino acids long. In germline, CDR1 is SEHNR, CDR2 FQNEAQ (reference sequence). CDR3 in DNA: TGTGCCAGCAGCCTGCCCTCACAGGATACGCAGTATTTT. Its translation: CASSLPSQDTQYF.

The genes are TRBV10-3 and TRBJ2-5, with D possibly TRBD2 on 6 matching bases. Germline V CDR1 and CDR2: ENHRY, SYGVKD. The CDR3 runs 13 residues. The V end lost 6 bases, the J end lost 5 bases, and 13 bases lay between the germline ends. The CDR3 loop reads CAIRETSRETQYF. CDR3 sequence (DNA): TGTGCCATCAGGGAGACTAGTCGGGAGACCCAGTACTTC.

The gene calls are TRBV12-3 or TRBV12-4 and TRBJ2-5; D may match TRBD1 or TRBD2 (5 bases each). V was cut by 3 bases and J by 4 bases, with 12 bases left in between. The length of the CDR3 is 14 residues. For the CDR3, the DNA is TGTGCCAGCAGTTTTGGGGGAGTGGGAGAGACCCAGTACTTC. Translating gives CASSFGGVGETQYF.

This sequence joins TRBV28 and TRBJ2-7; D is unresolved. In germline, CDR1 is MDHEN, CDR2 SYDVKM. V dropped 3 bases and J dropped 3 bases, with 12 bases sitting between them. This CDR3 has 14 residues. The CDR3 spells CASSFWFGNYEQYF. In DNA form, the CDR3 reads TGTGCCAGCAGTTTTTGGTTTGGCAACTACGAGCAGTACTTC.

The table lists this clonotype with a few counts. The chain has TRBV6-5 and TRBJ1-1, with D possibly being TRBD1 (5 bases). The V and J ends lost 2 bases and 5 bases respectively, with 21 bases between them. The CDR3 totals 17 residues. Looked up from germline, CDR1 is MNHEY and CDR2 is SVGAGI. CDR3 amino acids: CASSYNVFGARRTEAFF. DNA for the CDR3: TGTGCCAGCAGTTACAACGTTTTTGGGGCACGGAGAACTGAAGCTTTCTTT.

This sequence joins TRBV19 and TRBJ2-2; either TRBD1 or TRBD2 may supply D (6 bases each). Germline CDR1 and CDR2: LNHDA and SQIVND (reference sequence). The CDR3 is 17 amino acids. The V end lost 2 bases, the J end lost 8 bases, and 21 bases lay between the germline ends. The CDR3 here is CASSIPVVGGAPGELFF. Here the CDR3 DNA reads TGTGCCAGTAGTATACCCGTTGTGGGGGGCGCGCCGGGGGAGCTGTTTTTT.

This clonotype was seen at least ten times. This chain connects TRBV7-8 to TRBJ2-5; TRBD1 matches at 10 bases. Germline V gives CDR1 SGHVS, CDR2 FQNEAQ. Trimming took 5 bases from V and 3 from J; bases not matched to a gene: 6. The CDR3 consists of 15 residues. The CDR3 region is CASSPRGTGEETQYF. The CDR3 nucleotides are TGTGCCAGCAGCCCAAGAGGGACAGGGGAAGAGACCCAGTACTTC.

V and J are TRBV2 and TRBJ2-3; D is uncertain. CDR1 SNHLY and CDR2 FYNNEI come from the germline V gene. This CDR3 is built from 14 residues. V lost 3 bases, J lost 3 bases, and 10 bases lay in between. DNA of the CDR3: TGTGCCAGCAGTGACCCTGGTGTGACAGATACGCAGTATTTT. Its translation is CASSDPGVTDTQYF.

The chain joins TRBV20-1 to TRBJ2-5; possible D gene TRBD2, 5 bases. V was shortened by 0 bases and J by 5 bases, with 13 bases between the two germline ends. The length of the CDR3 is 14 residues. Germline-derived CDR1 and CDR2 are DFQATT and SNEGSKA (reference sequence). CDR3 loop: CSARDHSRVETQYF. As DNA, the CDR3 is TGCAGTGCTAGAGACCACTCGCGGGTGGAGACCCAGTACTTC.

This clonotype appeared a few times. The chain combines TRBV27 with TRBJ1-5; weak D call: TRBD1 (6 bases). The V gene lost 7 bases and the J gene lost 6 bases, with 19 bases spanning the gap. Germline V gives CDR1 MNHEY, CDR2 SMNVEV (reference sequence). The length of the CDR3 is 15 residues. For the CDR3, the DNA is TGTGCCAGCACCACCCGATTGGGGGCACGTCAGCCCCAGCATTTT. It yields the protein CASTTRLGARQPQHF.

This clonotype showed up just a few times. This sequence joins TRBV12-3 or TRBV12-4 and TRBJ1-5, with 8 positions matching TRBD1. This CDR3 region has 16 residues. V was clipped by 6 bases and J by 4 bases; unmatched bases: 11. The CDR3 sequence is CASRTWTGQPNQPQHF. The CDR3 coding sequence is TGTGCCAGCAGAACTTGGACAGGGCAGCCTAATCAGCCCCAGCATTTT.